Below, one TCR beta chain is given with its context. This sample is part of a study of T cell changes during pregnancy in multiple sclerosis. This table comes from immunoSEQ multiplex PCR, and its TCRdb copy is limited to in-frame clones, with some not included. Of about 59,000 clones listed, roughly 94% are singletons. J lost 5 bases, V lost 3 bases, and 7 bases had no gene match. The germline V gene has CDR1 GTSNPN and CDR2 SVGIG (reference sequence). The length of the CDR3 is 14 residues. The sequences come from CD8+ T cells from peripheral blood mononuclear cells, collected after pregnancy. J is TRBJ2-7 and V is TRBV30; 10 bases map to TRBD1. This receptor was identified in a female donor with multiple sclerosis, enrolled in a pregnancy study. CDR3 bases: TGTGCCTGGAGGTACGGGACAGGGGTAGACGAGCAGTACTTC. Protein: CAWRYGTGVDEQYF.